This TCR beta chain was captured in a study of T cell responses to AZD1222 COVID-19 vaccine (dated by TCRdb to the early 2020s). Concerning the study at large: AZD1222 recipients whose second dose came at about 4 weeks and those whose second dose came at about 12 weeks were combined into one group, since spike-specific TCR depth and breadth did not differ between the two schedules. A total of 230 to 250 trial participants underwent TCR sequencing, of whom 200 to 220 had received two doses of AZD1222 and roughly 26 had received two doses of the MenACWY control vaccine. Trial participants were enrolled into age subgroups of 18-55, 56-69 and 70-plus years, which contained about 150, 28 and 57 TCR-sequenced participants, respectively.

The CDR3 regions of human TCRbeta chains were subjected to immunosequencing. The published analysis was carried out like this. TCRs in the repertoires were matched against a reference library of SARS-CoV-2-specific TCRs that had been generated with the MIRA antigen-specificity platform. Breadth was defined as the fraction of unique TCRs that were SARS-CoV-2-associated, and depth was defined as the fraction of total T cells that were SARS-CoV-2-associated. Using the MIRA data, every spike-specific TCR was mapped to the spike region that the TCR reacted to and assigned to either a CD4 or a CD8 class. Log10-transformed breadth and depth values were compared by one-way ANOVA with Sidak's multiple comparisons tests. TCRdb re-hosts the immuneACCESS table, in-frame sequences only. Its copies lack some clones; in the studies checked, an unresolved V gene accounts for under half of them, and the cause for the rest is not known. V, J and clone size were drawn from that table, and D and trimming were deduced from the DNA. The sample table shows about 140,000 clones, and about four fifths are seen once. The ten top clones hold 4.1% of the sample.

As to this clone: Its binding antigen is unknown. No base quality information exists; no much larger clone differs at one position.

V and J are trimmed by 2 bases and 1 base, and the gene matches miss 9 bases of the junction. Measured from the cysteine to the phenylalanine, the CDR3 is 18 residues long. This entry keeps only the CDR3 DNA: 54 bases, framed from base 1. In the germline V gene, CDR1 corresponds to SGHRS and CDR2 to YFSETQ. The time point label of this sample denotes: baseline before first vaccination. The vaccinee samples were drawn from two UK trials, COV001 and COV002, one of which was a single-blind randomized controlled phase 2/3 trial testing AZD1222 (ChAdOx1 nCoV-19) in healthy adults. Trial participant PBMC samples were collected at day 0 and day 28 after the second dose for TCRbeta chain sequencing. General study outcomes and caveats: After two AZD1222 doses, spike-specific TCR breadth and depth were significantly higher than at day 0 and than in MenACWY recipients. Participants were mostly white British, with more females than males. The authors suggested clonal diversity may have been underestimated. The whole spike protein was spanned by vaccine-associated CD4 TCRs, and dominant responses were seen in regions 160-218 and 743-854. Conclusions about previously exposed vaccinees are limited because only 6 or 7 AZD1222 recipients were SARS-CoV-2 seropositive at baseline. The 56-69-year group was small, and its depth increase did not reach significance, likely because of low power. No day 14 peak-response samples were available, so repertoires were characterized only after the peak T cell response. Reportedly, almost half of the unique spike-specific TCRs recognized epitopes lying outside the regions that are mutated in the B.1.351 and B.1.1.7 variants.

The clonotype was recovered from an adult in good health. The source was peripheral blood, collected on day 0 of AZD1222 vaccination. The chain uses TRBV5-1 and TRBJ2-6, with 7 bases in between that match TRBD1. The CDR3 has the sequence CASSFQPGQLSGANVLTF. Here is the DNA: TGCGCCAGCAGCTTTCAGCCGGGACAGCTGTCTGGGGCCAACGTCCTGACTTTC. The reference TRBV5-1 and TRBJ2-6 proteins fill in what lies around the CDR3, so the full variable domain reads KAGVTQTPRYLIKTRGQQVTLSCSPISGHRSVSWYQQTPGQGLQFLFEYFSETQRNKGNFPGRFSGRQFSNSRSEMNVSTLELGDSALYLCASSFQPGQLSGANVLTFGAGSRLTVL.